Below, 10 T cell receptor beta chains from the same sample are listed, as sequenced in a study of T cell repertoires in cytomegalovirus infection. MiXCR, run by TCRdb on the reads, gives a single entry per CDR3 protein. The sample has 310,000 or so distinct CDR3 sequences, over 20% seen once. Sequencing input: PBMCs. These receptors all stem from a human donor in good health (CMV status not recorded). Some clones in this sample may be carry-over from other donors' samples.

V and J are TRBV23-1 and TRBJ2-1; D possibly uses TRBD1 or TRBD2 (5 bases each). TRBV23-1 belongs to the ORF category, with a function that is uncertain. The CDR3 sequence is 16 residues long. V lost 0 bases and J 0 bases, leaving 9 bases between the germline ends. The CDR3 spells CASSQSPGSSYNEQFF. The CDR3 nucleotides are TGCGCCAGCAGTCAATCGCCAGGGAGCTCCTACAATGAGCAGTTCTTC.

The chain uses TRBV25-1 and TRBJ2-1; perhaps TRBD2 as D (5 bases). Per germline, CDR1 MGHDK and CDR2 SYGVNS. The length of the CDR3 is 15 residues. V lost 5 bases to trimming and J lost 4 bases, with 15 bases between them. The CDR3: CASSSGPQRYNEQFF. The CDR3 DNA follows: TGTGCCAGCAGTAGCGGCCCCCAGCGTTACAATGAGCAGTTCTTC.

The chain joins TRBV7-2 to TRBJ2-2; possibly TRBD2 for D (5 bases). Trimming shortened V by 5 bases and J by 4 bases, and 14 bases separated the two germline ends. The germline CDR1 and CDR2 sequences are SGHTA and FQGNSA. The length of the CDR3 is 15 residues. The CDR3 DNA follows: TGTGCCAGCAGCCCCCATAGCGTACGCACCGGGGAGCTGTTTTTT. It encodes CASSPHSVRTGELFF.

The chain is built from TRBV10-3 and TRBJ2-7, with 11 bases that match TRBD1. CDR3 length: 13 amino acids. CDR1 and CDR2 from the germline V gene are ENHRY and SYGVKD. V lost 11 bases, J lost 0 bases, and 3 bases stayed unmatched. The chain's CDR3 is CAVGTGGSYEQYF. Written as DNA, the CDR3 is TGTGCCGTGGGGACAGGGGGCTCCTACGAGCAGTACTTC.

There are a few counts of this clonotype. The rearrangement uses TRBV11-3 and TRBJ2-1; 8 nucleotides agree with TRBD2. This CDR3 has 15 amino acids. V was pared by 4 bases and J by 4 bases, with 6 bases of the junction left unmatched. CDR1 and CDR2 from the germline V gene are SGHNT and YENEEA. The CDR3 DNA reads as TGTGCCAGCAGCTCCGGGGCGGGGGGTTACAATGAGCAGTTCTTC. It translates to CASSSGAGGYNEQFF.

A remark on this clonotype: This may stem from a read error, because a much larger clone lies one nucleotide away. This sequence joins TRBV11-2 and TRBJ2-2; the D is unclear. CDR1 is SGHAT and CDR2 is FQNNGV in the germline V gene. V gave up 5 bases and J gave up 7 bases, with 14 bases separating them. This CDR3 spans 14 amino acids. The CDR3, as DNA: TGTGCCAGCAGCCTAGTTGCTAGATACGGGGAGCTGTTTTTT. It yields the protein CASSLVARYGELFF.

The chain is built from TRBV7-4 and TRBJ2-1, with 12 bases fitting TRBD2. Germline trimming cut 5 bases from V and 6 bases from J; bases unmatched to any gene: 5. The CDR3 runs 15 residues. The germline V gene has CDR1 SGHVT and CDR2 SQSDAQ. The DNA of the CDR3 is TGTGCCAGCAGCCCGGGACTAGCGGGCTTCAATGAGCAGTTCTTC. Protein: CASSPGLAGFNEQFF.

The chain uses TRBV19 and TRBJ1-5, with D possibly matching TRBD1 (5 bases). The V end was cut by 6 bases, the J end by 3 bases, with 18 bases between. The germline V gene has CDR1 LNHDA and CDR2 SQIVND (reference sequence). The CDR3 runs 16 residues. The CDR3 here is CASRRGDGHLNQPQHF. The CDR3 DNA reads as TGTGCCAGTAGACGAGGGGACGGGCATCTCAATCAGCCCCAGCATTTT.

The chain recombines TRBV27 with TRBJ2-4, with TRBD2 matching over 14 bases. J was trimmed by 1 base and V by 4 bases; bases with no gene match: 6. Germline loops: CDR1 MNHEY, CDR2 SMNVEV (reference sequence). The CDR3 runs to 18 residues. The CDR3 is CASSSGLAGVGAKNIQYF. CDR3 nucleotides: TGTGCCAGCAGTTCGGGACTAGCGGGGGTTGGGGCCAAAAACATTCAGTACTTC.

This clonotype was seen only a few times. The chain couples TRBV5-5 to TRBJ2-3; 9 bases fit TRBD2. Losses at the gene ends were 5 bases for V and 1 base for J; bases not matched to a gene: 5. CDR3 length: 15 residues. Germline V gene data show CDR1 as SGHKS and CDR2 as YYEKEE (reference sequence). For the CDR3, the DNA is TGTGCCAGCAGAGTTCTAGCGGGGCGCACAGATACGCAGTATTTT. Translation: CASRVLAGRTDTQYF.